The text below deals with one T cell receptor (beta chain). This clonotype is a singleton in its sample. Its antigen is still unknown. No much larger clonotype is one base removed from it; base qualities were not supplied. A single read counts as weak evidence. The library was produced with multiplex PCR. Sequenced using an Illumina HiSeq 4000. CDR3 regions were amplified by Arm-PCR with iRepertoire HTBI primers to construct TCR beta libraries. Before sequencing, the PCR products underwent gel purification. The paper's processing steps were these. Across samples, around 58 TRBV and 15 or so TRBJ segments were identified and used for gene usage analysis of CDR3 amino acid clonotypes. Filtered high-quality paired reads were merged into contigs using COPE and FqMerger. Contigs were aligned with BLAST to IMGT TRBV, TRBD and TRBJ reference genes, and CDR3 was defined per IMGT. Clonotypes above 0.1% frequency were classified as highly expanded clones. Repertoire diversity was measured by Shannon entropy, and V-J evenness by the Gini coefficient. A clonotype was considered public if more than one individual shared it. The public reads were reanalyzed by TCRdb: fastp trimming at Q25, MiXCR alignment, in-frame beta chains only. For every CDR3 protein sequence, its rows merge into one entry that carries the most common genes and DNA. TCRdb's processing, not the authors', yielded these V and J calls. The sample yields about 340,000 distinct CDR3 sequences; around a fifth were counted once. Together, the top ten hold less than 35% of the sample.

Trimming costs V 1 base and J 4 bases, and their ends lie 16 bases apart. From the cysteine through the phenylalanine, the CDR3 covers 16 amino acids. Solely the CDR3 DNA is kept, with 48 bases framed from the first base. This sample is drawn from a study of regulatory T cells in long-lasting Graves disease (dated by TCRdb to about 2021). Concerning the study at large: Persistent Graves' disease was defined as antithyroid drug treatment for over 5 years with persistently positive TSH receptor autoantibodies. A total of around 33 samples were covered by TCR sequencing, comprising approximately 13 persistent and about 20 newly diagnosed Graves' disease patients. The study was registered as a clinical trial and conducted in China. Persistent Graves' disease patients in the clinical cohort had taken antithyroid drugs for roughly 10 years on average. Patients with persistent Graves' disease were compared with patients with newly diagnosed Graves' disease using TCR sequencing and RNA sequencing of peripheral blood.

This specimen's time point label, per the study, means: persistent/refractory GD, antithyroid drugs over 5 years with positive TRAb. For both TCR sequencing and RNA sequencing, RNA was extracted from PBMCs in TRIzol. The diagnosis of Graves' disease followed American Thyroid Association guidelines. Patients were recruited from an endocrinology department in Xi'an, China. Each patient gave 7.5 to 10 milliliters of peripheral blood, collected in an EDTA anticoagulant tube. PBMCs were isolated by Ficoll Paque Plus density gradient separation without further T cell sorting. An Agilent 2100 Bioanalyzer and agarose gel were used to assess RNA quality, and a NanoDrop 2000 was used to measure RNA concentration. Broader findings and caveats from the paper: Preferential use of TRBV28, TRBJ1-2 and TRBJ2-5 was observed in persistent disease, whereas TRBV20-1 and TRBJ2-1 were favored in newly diagnosed disease. Lower TCR Shannon entropy and fewer highly expanded clones were observed in persistent Graves' disease patients than in newly diagnosed patients, which suggested clonal expansion. The study examined only peripheral blood because the primary lesion, thyroid tissue, could not be accessed. The authors acknowledged the small sample size as a limitation that may reduce accuracy. Sequencing and analysis were limited to the TCR beta chain. More public clonotypes were shared among persistent patients (2,741) than among newly diagnosed patients (approximately 1,000).

Sequenced here: peripheral blood mononuclear cells (PBMCs), sampled when the disease was refractory, from a patient treated with antithyroid drugs. The rearrangement combines TRBV12-3 or TRBV12-4 with TRBJ1-2; matching of 6 bases hints at TRBD1 as the D gene. The sequence came from a female donor with Graves disease. The DNA sequence is as follows: TGTGCCAGCAGTTTAGACCCAGGACAGAGCTTCTATGGCTACACCTTC. Translated, it reads CASSLDPGQSFYGYTF.